Listed below are T cell receptor beta chains from one sample, sequenced in a study of cytomegalovirus exposure and HLA in healthy donors. Here immunoSEQ multiplex PCR was the method, and the copy in TCRdb shows in-frame clones only, minus some. This table has some 150,000 clones, about 61% appearing once. The sample was PBMCs. The receptors were gathered from a woman aged 40-49 years in good health and CMV-seronegative. Both conserved end residues are part of each CDR3. The order of the fields is V gene, J gene, CDR3 protein.

>TRBV9|TRBJ1-1
CASSVGLTGATEAFF
>TRBV28|TRBJ1-2
CASRWGQADYGYTF
>TRBV4-1|TRBJ2-7
CASSPNMWGSQSYEQYF
>TRBV30|TRBJ2-3
CAFSGGSGDTQYF
>TRBV27|TRBJ1-2
CASSLTGGYGYTF
>TRBV5-1|TRBJ2-6
CASSLVDRGRTGANVLTF
>TRBV4-2|TRBJ1-1
CASSQAGEVTEAFF
>TRBV29-1|TRBJ2-1
CSVAVDSSYNEQFF
>TRBV10-3|TRBJ2-7
CAISESGLVEQYF
>TRBV5-4|TRBJ2-7
CASSLGGTSGGYEQYF
>TRBV6-5|TRBJ2-7
CASSYYGQSYEQYF
>TRBV9|TRBJ1-2
CADPGGGLPNYGYTF
>TRBV5-6|TRBJ1-4
CASSLDPRNEKLFF
>TRBV5-1|TRBJ1-1
CASSLAARTNTEAFF
>TRBV11-2|TRBJ2-2
CASSLGSSGSFGELFF
>TRBV6-1|TRBJ1-5
CASRGTGNQPQHF
>TRBV6-6|TRBJ1-1
CASSSADRTEAFF
>TRBV7-9|TRBJ1-2
CASSLGGTYYGYTF
>TRBV19|TRBJ1-2
CASSIQRLRGYGYTF
>TRBV18|TRBJ1-5
CASSAGASNQPQHF
>TRBV28|TRBJ1-5
CASSLEGQPQHF
>TRBV2|TRBJ2-7
CASRTGAGLFYEQYF
>TRBV7-9|TRBJ2-7
CASSPALGSRGGAGEQYF
>TRBV5-1|TRBJ1-1
CASSLVPFGGQLNTEAFF
>TRBV7-8|TRBJ2-1
CASSLEQGSKEQFF
>TRBV5-1|TRBJ2-2
CASSLDSVVGELFF
>TRBV28|TRBJ1-5
CASSSDRGRGNQPQHF
>TRBV10-3|TRBJ1-1
CAISDISGIMNTEAFF
>TRBV6-1|TRBJ1-3
CASTSGGVSGNTIYF
>TRBV5-1|TRBJ2-5
CASSPLQGQETQYF
>TRBV6-6|TRBJ2-5
CASSYPENQETQYF
>TRBV5-1|TRBJ2-1
CASSFGLVDEQFF
>TRBV2|TRBJ1-6
CASRPDREGSPLHF
>TRBV4-1|TRBJ1-6
CASSQLPVGNSPLHF
>TRBV2|TRBJ1-3
CASSVPRDSSGNTIYF
>TRBV18|TRBJ1-4
CASSPPGQGIRDEKLFF
>TRBV7-8|TRBJ1-1
CASKVLGGEDTEAFF
>TRBV30|TRBJ1-1
CAWGPQGAEAFF
>TRBV19|TRBJ1-1
CASSTNPGVGNTEAFF
>TRBV27|TRBJ2-1
CASSPDRGGYNEQFF
>TRBV4-3|TRBJ2-3
CASSQEGLAYDTQYF
>TRBV9|TRBJ2-3
CASSVGGNPSTDTQYF
>TRBV4-2|TRBJ1-5
CASSQGQGNQPQHF
>TRBV28|TRBJ1-1
CASSREPRANTEAFF
>TRBV7-9|TRBJ2-3
CASSRDRGRTDTQYF
>TRBV10-3|TRBJ2-3
CAISESNGISTDTQYF
>TRBV30|TRBJ2-5
CAWSPGRTSGVETQYF
>TRBV29-1|TRBJ2-2
CSVVILGGGTGELFF
>TRBV7-2|TRBJ1-6
CASSLNSSPLHF
>TRBV10-3|TRBJ2-3
CAISEGQATDTQYF
>TRBV5-5|TRBJ2-7
CASSPRGYEQYF
>TRBV5-4|TRBJ2-7
CASSLSDRGVYEQYF
>TRBV5-1|-
CASHAGQGIDEQYF
>TRBV6-6|TRBJ2-7
CASSYTPQGESYEQYF
>TRBV18|TRBJ2-7
CASSPPLEGSEQYF
>TRBV7-9|TRBJ2-2
CASSFAGTGELFF
>TRBV7-9|TRBJ2-5
CASSLLGGGETQYF
>TRBV9|TRBJ1-3
CASSVDAGIGNTIYF
>TRBV19|TRBJ2-5
CASSRRTADNRWETQYF
>TRBV6-4|TRBJ1-6
CASTPGQYNSPLHF